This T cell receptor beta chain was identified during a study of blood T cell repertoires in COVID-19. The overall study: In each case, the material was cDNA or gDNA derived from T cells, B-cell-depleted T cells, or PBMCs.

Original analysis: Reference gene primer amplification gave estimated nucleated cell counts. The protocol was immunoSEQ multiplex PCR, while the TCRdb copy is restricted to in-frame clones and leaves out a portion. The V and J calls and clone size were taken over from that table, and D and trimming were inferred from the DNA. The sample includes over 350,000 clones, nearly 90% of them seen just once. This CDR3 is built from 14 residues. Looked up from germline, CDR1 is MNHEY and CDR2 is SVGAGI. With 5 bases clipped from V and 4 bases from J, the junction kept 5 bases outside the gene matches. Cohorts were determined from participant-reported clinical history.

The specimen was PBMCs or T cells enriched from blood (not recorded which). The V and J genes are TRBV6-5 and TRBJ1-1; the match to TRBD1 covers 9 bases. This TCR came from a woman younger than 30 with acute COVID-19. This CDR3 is CASSTTGQGTEAFF. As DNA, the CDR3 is TGTGCCAGCAGTACCACGGGACAGGGCACTGAAGCTTTCTTT.